The T cell receptor beta chain described here comes from a study of vaccination effects on CD4 cells after COVID-19. Some clones are missing from TCRdb's copy, which holds only in-frame ones; the method was immunoSEQ multiplex PCR. The sample shows 50,000 to 70,000 clones, 65% to 80% of them seen only once. A note on this clone: Its cognate antigen is unknown.

Following 10 days of culture, CD4+ T cells were isolated. Two-dose BNT162b2 or mRNA-1273 vaccination was given to participants. The TCR was taken from a human donor who received a COVID-19 vaccine. The specimen comprised CD4+ T cells from PBMCs cultured without peptide, sampled after COVID-19 vaccination.

This chain's CDR3 is CASSHPLSGGPQYF. CDR3 coding DNA: TGTGCCAGCAGCCACCCCCTTAGCGGCGGTCCGCAGTATTTT. This chain joins TRBV5-8 and TRBJ2-3; possibly TRBD2 for D (6 bases). The germline CDR1 and CDR2 sequences are SGHTS and YDEGEE. CDR3 length: 14 amino acids. Trimming removed 4 bases at V and 10 bases at J, with 19 bases between.